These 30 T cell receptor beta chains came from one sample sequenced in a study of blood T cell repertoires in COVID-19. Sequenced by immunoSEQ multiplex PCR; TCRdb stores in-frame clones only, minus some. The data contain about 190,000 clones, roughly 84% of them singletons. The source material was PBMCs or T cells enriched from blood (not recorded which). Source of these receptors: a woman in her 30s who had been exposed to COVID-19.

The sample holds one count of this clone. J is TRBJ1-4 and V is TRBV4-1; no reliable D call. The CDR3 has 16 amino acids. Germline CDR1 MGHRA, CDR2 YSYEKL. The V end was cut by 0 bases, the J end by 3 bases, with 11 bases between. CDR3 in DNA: TGCGCCAGCAGCCAAGATGGAGTATCGGCTAATGAAAAACTGTTTTTT. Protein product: CASSQDGVSANEKLFF.

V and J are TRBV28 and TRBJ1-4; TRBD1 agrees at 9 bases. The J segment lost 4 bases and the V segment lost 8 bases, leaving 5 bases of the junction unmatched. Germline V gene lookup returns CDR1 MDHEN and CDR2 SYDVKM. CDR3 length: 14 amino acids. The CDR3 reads CASSSTGGNEKLFF. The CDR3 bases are TGTGCCAGCTCCTCGACAGGGGGTAATGAAAAACTGTTTTTT.

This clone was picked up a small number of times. The CDR3 region has the DNA TGTGCCAGCAGCTTAGCGCCGGGGGGACCGGGCACTGAAGCTTTCTTT. Translated: CASSLAPGGPGTEAFF. The chain recombines TRBV7-8 with TRBJ1-1, with D perhaps TRBD1 (5 bases). The CDR3 loop spans 16 amino acids. Germline assignment: CDR1 SGHVS and CDR2 FQNEAQ. The ends were cut back, 0 bases at V and 4 bases at J, with 15 bases in the middle.

CDR3 nucleotides: TGTGCCACCAGCAGAGATGCGGAGGTCCTGTCTTCACCCCTCCACTTT. Its protein is CATSRDAEVLSSPLHF. The genes are TRBV15 and TRBJ1-6; D not resolved. CDR3 length equals 16 residues. Germline V lookup: CDR1 LNHNV, CDR2 YYDKDF (reference sequence). Trimming removed 0 bases from V and 9 bases from J, with 15 bases in between. Based on the CDR3 plus reference TRBV15 and TRBJ1-6, the full variable domain is DAMVIQNPRYQVTQFGKPVTLSCSQTLNHNVMYWYQQKSSQAPKLLFHYYDKDFNNEADTPDNFQSRRPNTSFCFLDIRSPGLGDTAMYLCATSRDAEVLSSPLHFGNGTRLTVT.

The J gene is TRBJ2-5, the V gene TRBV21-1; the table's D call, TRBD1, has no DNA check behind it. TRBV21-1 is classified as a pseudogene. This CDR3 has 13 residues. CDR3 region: CATATTEQETQYF. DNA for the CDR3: TGTGCCACCGCAACGACAGAACAAGAGACCCAGTACTTC.

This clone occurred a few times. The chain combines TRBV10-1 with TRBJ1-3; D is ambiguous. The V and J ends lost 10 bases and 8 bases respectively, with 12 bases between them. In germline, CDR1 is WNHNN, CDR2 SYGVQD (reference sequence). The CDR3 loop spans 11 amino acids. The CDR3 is CANPNQDTIYF. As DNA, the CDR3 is TGCGCCAACCCTAATCAGGACACCATATATTTT.

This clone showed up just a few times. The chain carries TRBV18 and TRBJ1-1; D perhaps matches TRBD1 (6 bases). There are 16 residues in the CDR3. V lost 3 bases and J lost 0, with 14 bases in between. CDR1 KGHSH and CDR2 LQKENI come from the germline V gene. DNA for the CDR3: TGTGCCAGCTCACCCACAGGGTTAGAGATGAACACTGAAGCTTTCTTT. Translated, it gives CASSPTGLEMNTEAFF.

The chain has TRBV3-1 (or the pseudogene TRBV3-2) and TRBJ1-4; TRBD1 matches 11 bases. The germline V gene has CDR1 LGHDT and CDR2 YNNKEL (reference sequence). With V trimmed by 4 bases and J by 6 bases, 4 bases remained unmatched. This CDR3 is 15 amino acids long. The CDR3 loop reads CASSPGQGDYEKLFF. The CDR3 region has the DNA TGTGCCAGCAGCCCGGGACAGGGGGATTATGAAAAACTGTTTTTT.

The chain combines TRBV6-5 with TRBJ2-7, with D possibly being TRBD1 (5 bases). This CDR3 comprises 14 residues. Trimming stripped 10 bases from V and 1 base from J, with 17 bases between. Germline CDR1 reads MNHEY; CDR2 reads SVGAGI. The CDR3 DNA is TGTGCCACCTCCGACAGAGACCCTTCCTACGAGCAGTACTTC. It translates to CATSDRDPSYEQYF.

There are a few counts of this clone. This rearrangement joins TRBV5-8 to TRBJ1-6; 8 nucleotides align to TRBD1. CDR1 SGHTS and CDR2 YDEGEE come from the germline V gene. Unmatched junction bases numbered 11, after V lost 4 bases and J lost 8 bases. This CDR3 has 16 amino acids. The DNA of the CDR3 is TGTGCCAGCAGCCCGGTCAGGGGGCGAATGGATTCACCCCTCCACTTT. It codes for CASSPVRGRMDSPLHF.

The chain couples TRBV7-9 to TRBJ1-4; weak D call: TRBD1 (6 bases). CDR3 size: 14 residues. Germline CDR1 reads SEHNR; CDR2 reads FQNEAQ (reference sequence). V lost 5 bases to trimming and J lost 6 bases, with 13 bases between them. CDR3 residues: CASSTGGADEKLFF. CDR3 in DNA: TGTGCCAGCAGCACTGGGGGGGCTGATGAAAAACTGTTTTTT.

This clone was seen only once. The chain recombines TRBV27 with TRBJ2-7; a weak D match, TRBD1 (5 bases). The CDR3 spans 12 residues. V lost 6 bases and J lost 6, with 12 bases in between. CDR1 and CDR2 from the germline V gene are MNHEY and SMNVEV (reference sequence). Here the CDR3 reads CASSPRGSEQYF. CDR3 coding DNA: TGTGCCAGCAGCCCAAGGGGATCCGAGCAGTACTTC.

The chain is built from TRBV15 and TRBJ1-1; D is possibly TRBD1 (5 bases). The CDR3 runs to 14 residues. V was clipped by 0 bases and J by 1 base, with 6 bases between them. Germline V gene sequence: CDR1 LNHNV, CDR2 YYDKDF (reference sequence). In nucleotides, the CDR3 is TGTGCCACCAGCAGAGATGACAGGAACACTGAAGCTTTCTTT. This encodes CATSRDDRNTEAFF.

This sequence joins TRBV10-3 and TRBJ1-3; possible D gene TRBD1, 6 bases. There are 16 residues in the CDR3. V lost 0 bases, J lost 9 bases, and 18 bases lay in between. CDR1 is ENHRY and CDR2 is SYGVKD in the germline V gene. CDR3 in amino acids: CAISESMAGERATIYF. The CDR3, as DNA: TGTGCCATCAGTGAGTCGATGGCAGGGGAAAGGGCCACCATATATTTT.

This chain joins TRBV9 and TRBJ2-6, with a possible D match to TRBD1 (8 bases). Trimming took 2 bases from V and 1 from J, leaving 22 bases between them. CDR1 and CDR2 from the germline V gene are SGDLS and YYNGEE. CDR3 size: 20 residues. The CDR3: CASSVSGRGQGLSGANVLTF. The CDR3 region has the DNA TGTGCCAGCAGCGTTAGCGGGCGCGGACAGGGCCTTTCTGGGGCCAACGTCCTGACTTTC.

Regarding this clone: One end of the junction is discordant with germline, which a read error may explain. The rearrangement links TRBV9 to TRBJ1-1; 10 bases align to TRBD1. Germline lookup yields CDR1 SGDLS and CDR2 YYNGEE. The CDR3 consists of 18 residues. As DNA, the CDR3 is TGTGCCAGCAGCGTAAAGCCCGGGACAGGGGTCCGGAACGCTGAAGCTTTCTTT. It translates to CASSVKPGTGVRNAEAFF. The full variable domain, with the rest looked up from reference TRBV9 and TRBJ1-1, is DSGVTQTPKHLITATGQRVTLRCSPRSGDLSVYWYQQSLDQGLQFLIQYYNGEERAKGNILERFSAQQFPDLHSELNLSSLELGDSALYFCASSVKPGTGVRNAEAFFGQGTRLTVV.

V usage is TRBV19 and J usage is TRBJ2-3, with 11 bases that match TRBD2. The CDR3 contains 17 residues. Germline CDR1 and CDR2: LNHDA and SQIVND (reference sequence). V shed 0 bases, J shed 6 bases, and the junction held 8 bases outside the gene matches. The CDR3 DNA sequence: TGTGCCAGTAGTATAGAAGCTAGCGGGGGGCTCGCCGATACGCAGTATTTT. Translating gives CASSIEASGGLADTQYF.

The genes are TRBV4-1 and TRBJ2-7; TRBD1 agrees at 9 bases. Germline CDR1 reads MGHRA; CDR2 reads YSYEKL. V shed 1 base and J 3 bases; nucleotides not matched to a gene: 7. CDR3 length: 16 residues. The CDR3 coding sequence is TGCGCCAGCAGCCAAGTTGGGGCGACAGGGGGCTACGAGCAGTACTTC. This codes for CASSQVGATGGYEQYF.

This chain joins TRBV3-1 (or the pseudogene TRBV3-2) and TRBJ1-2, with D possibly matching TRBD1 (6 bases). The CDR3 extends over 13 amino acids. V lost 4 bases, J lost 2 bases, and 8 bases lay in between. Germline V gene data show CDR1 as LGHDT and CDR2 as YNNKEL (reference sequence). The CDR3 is CASSRGQNYGYTF. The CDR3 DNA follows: TGTGCCAGCAGCCGGGGACAAAACTATGGCTACACCTTC.

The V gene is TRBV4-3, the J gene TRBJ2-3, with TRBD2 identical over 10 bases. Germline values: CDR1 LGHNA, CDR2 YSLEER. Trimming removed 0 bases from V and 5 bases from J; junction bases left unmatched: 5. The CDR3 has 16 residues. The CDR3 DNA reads TGCGCCAGCAGCCAAGATCCTAGCGGGGGCGGAGATACGCAGTATTTT. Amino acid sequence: CASSQDPSGGGDTQYF.

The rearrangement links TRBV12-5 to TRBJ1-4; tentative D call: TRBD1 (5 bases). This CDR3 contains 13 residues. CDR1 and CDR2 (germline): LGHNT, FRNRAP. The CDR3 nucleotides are TGTGGCCAACCCGGGACTCGGGGTGAAAAACTGTTTTTT. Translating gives CGQPGTRGEKLFF.

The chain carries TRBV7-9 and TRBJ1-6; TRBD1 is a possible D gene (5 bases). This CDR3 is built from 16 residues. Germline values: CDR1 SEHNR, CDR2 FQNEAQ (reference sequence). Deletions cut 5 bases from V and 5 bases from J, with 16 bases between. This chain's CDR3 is CASSPWTLAHNSPLHF. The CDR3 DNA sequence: TGTGCCAGCAGCCCGTGGACACTGGCCCATAATTCACCCCTCCACTTT. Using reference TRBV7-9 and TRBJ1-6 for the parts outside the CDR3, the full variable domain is DTGVSQNPRHKITKRGQNVTFRCDPISEHNRLYWYRQTLGQGPEFLTYFQNEAQLEKSRLLSDRFSAERPKGSFSTLEIQRTEQGDSAMYLCASSPWTLAHNSPLHFGNGTRLTVT.

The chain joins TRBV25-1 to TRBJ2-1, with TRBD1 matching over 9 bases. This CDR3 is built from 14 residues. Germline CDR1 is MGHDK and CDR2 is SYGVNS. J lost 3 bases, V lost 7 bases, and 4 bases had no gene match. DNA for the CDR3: TGTGCCAGCACGCCGGGACAGGGCTACAATGAGCAGTTCTTC. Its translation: CASTPGQGYNEQFF.

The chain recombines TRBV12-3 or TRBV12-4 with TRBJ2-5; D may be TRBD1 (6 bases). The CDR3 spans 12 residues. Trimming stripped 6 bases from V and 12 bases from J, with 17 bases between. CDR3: CASSPGGGHKYF. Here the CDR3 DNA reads TGTGCCAGCAGCCCTGGGGGCGGCCACAAGTACTTC.

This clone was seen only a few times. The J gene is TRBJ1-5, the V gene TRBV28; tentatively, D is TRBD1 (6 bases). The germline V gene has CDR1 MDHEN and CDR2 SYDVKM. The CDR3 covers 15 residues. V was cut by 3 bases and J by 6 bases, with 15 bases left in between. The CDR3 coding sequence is TGTGCCAGCAGTTTCTCGGGACAAGGCCTTCAGCCCCAGCATTTT. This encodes CASSFSGQGLQPQHF.

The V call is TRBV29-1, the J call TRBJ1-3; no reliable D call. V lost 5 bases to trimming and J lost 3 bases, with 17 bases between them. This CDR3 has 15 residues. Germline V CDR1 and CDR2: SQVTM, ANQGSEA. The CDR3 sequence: CSVPAADRLGNTIYF. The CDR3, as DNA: TGCAGCGTTCCGGCAGCGGACCGTCTTGGAAACACCATATATTTT.

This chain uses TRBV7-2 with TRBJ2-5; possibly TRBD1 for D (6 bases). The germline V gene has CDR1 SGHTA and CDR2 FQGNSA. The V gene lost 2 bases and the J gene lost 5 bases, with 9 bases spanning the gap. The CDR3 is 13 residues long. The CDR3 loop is CASSLWTEETQYF. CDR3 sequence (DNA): TGTGCCAGCAGCTTATGGACAGAGGAGACCCAGTACTTC.

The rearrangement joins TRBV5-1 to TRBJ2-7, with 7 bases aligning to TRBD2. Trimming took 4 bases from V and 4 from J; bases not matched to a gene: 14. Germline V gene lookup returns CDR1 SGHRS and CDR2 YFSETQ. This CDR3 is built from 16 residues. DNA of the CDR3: TGCGCCAGCAGCGTGACGGGGGGAGGAAAAGGGTACGAGCAGTACTTC. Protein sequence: CASSVTGGGKGYEQYF. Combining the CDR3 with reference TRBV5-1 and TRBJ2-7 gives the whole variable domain KAGVTQTPRYLIKTRGQQVTLSCSPISGHRSVSWYQQTPGQGLQFLFEYFSETQRNKGNFPGRFSGRQFSNSRSEMNVSTLELGDSALYLCASSVTGGGKGYEQYFGPGTRLTVT.

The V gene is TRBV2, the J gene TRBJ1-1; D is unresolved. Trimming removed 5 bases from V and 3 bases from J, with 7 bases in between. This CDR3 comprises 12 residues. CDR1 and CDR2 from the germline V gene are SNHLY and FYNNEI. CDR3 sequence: CASSWGDTEAFF. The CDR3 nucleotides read TGTGCCAGCAGTTGGGGAGACACTGAAGCTTTCTTT. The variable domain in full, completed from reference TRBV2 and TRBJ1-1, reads EPEVTQTPSHQVTQMGQEVILRCVPISNHLYFYWYRQILGQKVEFLVSFYNNEISEKSEIFDDQFSVERPDGSNFTLKIRSTKLEDSAMYFCASSWGDTEAFFGQGTRLTVV.

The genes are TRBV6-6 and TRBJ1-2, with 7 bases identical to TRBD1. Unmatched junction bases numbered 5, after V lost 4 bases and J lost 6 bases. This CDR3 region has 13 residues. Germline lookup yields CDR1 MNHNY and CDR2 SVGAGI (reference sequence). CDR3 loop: CASSSTGVHGYTF. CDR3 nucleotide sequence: TGTGCCAGCAGTTCCACAGGGGTACATGGCTACACCTTC.